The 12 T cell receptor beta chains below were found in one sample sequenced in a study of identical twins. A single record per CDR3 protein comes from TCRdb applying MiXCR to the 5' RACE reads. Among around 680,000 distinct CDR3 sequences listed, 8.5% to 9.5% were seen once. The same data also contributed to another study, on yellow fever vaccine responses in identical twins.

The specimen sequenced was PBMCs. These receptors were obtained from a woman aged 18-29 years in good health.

The CDR3 here is CASSLRGTSGTWNEQFF. For the CDR3, the DNA is TGTGCCAGCAGCTTACGGGGGACTAGCGGGACATGGAATGAGCAGTTCTTC. V and J are TRBV7-2 and TRBJ2-1; 13 bases fit TRBD2. Trimming removed 2 bases from V and 7 bases from J; junction bases left unmatched: 8. Per the germline V gene, CDR1 is SGHTA and CDR2 is FQGNSA. The CDR3 contains 17 residues.

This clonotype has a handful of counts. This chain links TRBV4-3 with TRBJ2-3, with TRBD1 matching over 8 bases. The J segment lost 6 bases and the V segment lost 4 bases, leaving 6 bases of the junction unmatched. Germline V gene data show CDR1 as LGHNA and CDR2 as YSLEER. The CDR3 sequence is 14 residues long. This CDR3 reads CASSRSRGLDTQYF. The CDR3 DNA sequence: TGCGCCAGCAGCCGAAGCAGGGGGCTGGATACGCAGTATTTT.

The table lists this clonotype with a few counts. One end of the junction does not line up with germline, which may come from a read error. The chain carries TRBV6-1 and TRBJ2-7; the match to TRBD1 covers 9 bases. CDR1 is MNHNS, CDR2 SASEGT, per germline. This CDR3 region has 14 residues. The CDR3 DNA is TGTGCCAGCAGTGAAACAGGGGGCTCCCACGAGCAGTACTTC. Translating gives CASSETGGSHEQYF.

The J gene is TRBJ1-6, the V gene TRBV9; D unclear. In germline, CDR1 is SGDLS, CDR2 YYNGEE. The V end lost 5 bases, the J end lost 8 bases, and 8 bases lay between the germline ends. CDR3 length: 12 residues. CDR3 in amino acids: CASSRMDSPLHF. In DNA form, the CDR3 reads TGTGCCAGCAGTCGAATGGATTCACCCCTCCACTTT.

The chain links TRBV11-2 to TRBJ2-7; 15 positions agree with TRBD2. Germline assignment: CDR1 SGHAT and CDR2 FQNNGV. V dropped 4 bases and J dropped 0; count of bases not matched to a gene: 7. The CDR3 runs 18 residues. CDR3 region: CASSSAGLAGGRSYEQYF. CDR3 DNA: TGTGCCAGCAGCTCTGCGGGACTAGCGGGGGGACGCTCCTACGAGCAGTACTTC.

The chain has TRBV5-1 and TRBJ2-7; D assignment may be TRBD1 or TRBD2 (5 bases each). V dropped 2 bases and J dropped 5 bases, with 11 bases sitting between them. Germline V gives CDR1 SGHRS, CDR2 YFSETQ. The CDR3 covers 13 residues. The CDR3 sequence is CASSLEGINEQYF. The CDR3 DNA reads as TGCGCCAGCAGCTTAGAGGGGATAAACGAGCAGTACTTC.

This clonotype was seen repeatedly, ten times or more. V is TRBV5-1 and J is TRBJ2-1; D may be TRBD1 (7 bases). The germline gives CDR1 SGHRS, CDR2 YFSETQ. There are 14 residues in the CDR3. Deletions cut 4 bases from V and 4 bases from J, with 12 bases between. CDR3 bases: TGCGCCAGCAGCGCGGGACAGACATACAATGAGCAGTTCTTC. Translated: CASSAGQTYNEQFF.

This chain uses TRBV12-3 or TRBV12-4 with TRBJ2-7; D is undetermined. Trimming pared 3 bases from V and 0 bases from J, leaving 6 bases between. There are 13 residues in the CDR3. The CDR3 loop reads CASSFIASYEQYF. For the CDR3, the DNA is TGTGCCAGCAGTTTTATAGCCTCCTACGAGCAGTACTTC.

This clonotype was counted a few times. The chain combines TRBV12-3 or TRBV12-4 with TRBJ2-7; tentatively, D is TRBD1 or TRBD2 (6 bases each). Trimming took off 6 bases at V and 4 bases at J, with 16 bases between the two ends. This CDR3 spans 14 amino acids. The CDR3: CASSQGGRFYEQYF. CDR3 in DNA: TGTGCCAGCAGCCAAGGGGGGCGGTTTTACGAGCAGTACTTC.

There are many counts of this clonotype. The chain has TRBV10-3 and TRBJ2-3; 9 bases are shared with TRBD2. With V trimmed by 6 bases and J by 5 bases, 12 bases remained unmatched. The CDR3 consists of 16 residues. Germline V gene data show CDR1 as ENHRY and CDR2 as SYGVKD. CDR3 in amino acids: CAISHNSGSQVDTQYF. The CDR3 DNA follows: TGTGCCATCAGCCACAATAGCGGGAGTCAGGTAGATACGCAGTATTTT.

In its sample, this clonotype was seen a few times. Written as DNA, the CDR3 is TGTGCCAGCAGCCCAATAGGGGGGGCCAGTGAGCAGTTCTTC. It specifies CASSPIGGASEQFF. V and J are TRBV12-3 or TRBV12-4 and TRBJ2-1; a weak D match, TRBD2 (7 bases). CDR3 size: 14 residues. V was pared by 6 bases and J by 9 bases, with 18 bases between.

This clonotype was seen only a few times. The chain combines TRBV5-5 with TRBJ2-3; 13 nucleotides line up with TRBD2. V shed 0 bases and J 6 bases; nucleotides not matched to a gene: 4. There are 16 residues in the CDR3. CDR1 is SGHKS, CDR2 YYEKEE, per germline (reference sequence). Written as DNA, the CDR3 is TGTGCCAGCAGCTTGGTGGGACTAGCGGGGAGGGATACGCAGTATTTT. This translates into CASSLVGLAGRDTQYF.